This T cell receptor (beta chain) was found in a study of identical twins. Regarding the study as a whole: The authors noted that invariant MAIT and iNKT cells could partly confound zero-insertion analyses. Out-of-frame alpha sequences shared by twins were enriched for low generation probability. Where beta out-of-frame sequences were concerned, excess twin sharing was weaker. Models underestimated TCR alpha sharing (out-of-frame) in monozygotic twins.

Using its own MiXCR run on the 5' RACE reads, TCRdb lists one record per CDR3 protein. The table shows fewer than 450,000 distinct CDR3 sequences, with roughly 9% occurring only once. CDR3 length: 14 residues. Trimming cost V 3 bases and J 3 bases, with 11 bases left between them. There are many counts of this clonotype. Its antigen is unidentified. J is TRBJ2-5 and V is TRBV12-3 or TRBV12-4; TRBD1 or TRBD2 may be the D gene (5 bases each). The receptor was isolated from a woman aged 50 to 60 in good health. The sample consisted of naive T cells sorted from blood. The CDR3 coding sequence is TGTGCCAGCAGTTTTGCCGGGACGGAAGAGACCCAGTACTTC. Translation: CASSFAGTEETQYF.